Listed below are T cell receptor beta chains from one sample, sequenced in a study of PD-L1 blockade in urothelial cancer. Generated by immunoSEQ multiplex PCR, the TCRdb table keeps only in-frame clones and is missing some. Of 55,000 to 80,000 clones detected, around 86% appear once; the ten largest clones hold roughly 3.2%. The sample in question was PBMCs, obtained around atezolizumab (anti-PD-L1) treatment. These receptors were taken from a man aged 65 to 85 with urothelial cancer. Each CDR3 is given with its conserved first and last residue. Fields, in order: clone size, CDR3 length, J gene, D gene, V gene, CDR3 protein, CDR3 DNA. The D gene is left open where the match is weak. Not every row has a clone size; where given, it reads once, few, many or a size class.

abundance: once
len: 16
j_gene: TRBJ2-1
d_gene: -
v_gene: TRBV7-9
CDR3aa: CASSSPSGSSYNEQFF
CDR3nt: TGTGCCAGCAGCTCTCCCTCTGGGAGCTCCTACAATGAGCAGTTCTTC

abundance: once
len: 13
j_gene: TRBJ2-5
d_gene: -
v_gene: TRBV18
CDR3aa: CASSPRVQETQYF
CDR3nt: TGTGCCAGCTCACCCCGAGTCCAAGAGACCCAGTACTTC

abundance: -
len: 18
j_gene: TRBJ2-3
d_gene: TRBD1
v_gene: TRBV6-1
CDR3aa: CASSEAGRTGAWTDTQYF
CDR3nt: TGTGCCAGCAGTGAAGCGGGAAGGACAGGAGCGTGGACAGATACGCAGTATTTT

abundance: -
len: 13
j_gene: TRBJ1-1
d_gene: TRBD1
v_gene: TRBV6-1
CDR3aa: CASRRGLGTEAFF
CDR3nt: TGTGCCAGCCGCAGGGGGCTGGGCACTGAAGCTTTCTTT

abundance: -
len: 12
j_gene: TRBJ1-2
d_gene: -
v_gene: TRBV30
CDR3aa: CAWSRQSYGYTF
CDR3nt: TGTGCCTGGAGTCGACAGTCTTATGGCTACACCTTC

abundance: -
len: 15
j_gene: TRBJ2-5
d_gene: TRBD2
v_gene: TRBV9
CDR3aa: CASSLDGRAQETQYF
CDR3nt: TGTGCCAGCAGCCTCGATGGGAGGGCCCAAGAGACCCAGTACTTC

abundance: -
len: 13
j_gene: TRBJ2-5
d_gene: TRBD1
v_gene: TRBV7-2
CDR3aa: CASSHTGGETQYF
CDR3nt: TGTGCCAGCAGCCACACAGGGGGAGAGACCCAGTACTTC

abundance: -
len: 15
j_gene: TRBJ1-4
d_gene: TRBD1
v_gene: TRBV9
CDR3aa: CASSAWGTGGEKLFF
CDR3nt: TGTGCCAGCAGCGCCTGGGGAACAGGGGGGGAAAAACTGTTTTTT

abundance: few
len: 13
j_gene: TRBJ2-2
d_gene: TRBD1
v_gene: TRBV9
CDR3aa: CASSPQGARELFF
CDR3nt: TGTGCCAGCAGCCCTCAGGGGGCGCGGGAGCTGTTTTTT

abundance: -
len: 14
j_gene: TRBJ2-5
d_gene: -
v_gene: TRBV21-1
CDR3aa: CASTHAALQETQYF
CDR3nt: TGTGCCAGCACCCACGCGGCCCTTCAAGAGACCCAGTACTTC

abundance: -
len: 17
j_gene: TRBJ2-5
d_gene: TRBD2
v_gene: TRBV4-1
CDR3aa: CASSQVLAGVPRETQYF
CDR3nt: TGCGCCAGCAGCCAAGTGCTAGCGGGAGTTCCCCGGGAGACCCAGTACTTC

abundance: once
len: 13
j_gene: TRBJ2-1
d_gene: -
v_gene: TRBV27
CDR3aa: CASSDHPRNEQFF
CDR3nt: TGTGCCAGCAGTGATCATCCGCGCAATGAGCAGTTCTTC

abundance: -
len: 16
j_gene: TRBJ2-1
d_gene: TRBD2
v_gene: TRBV29-1
CDR3aa: CSVGDAASGKFGEQFF
CDR3nt: TGCAGCGTTGGGGATGCGGCTAGCGGGAAATTCGGTGAGCAGTTCTTC

abundance: -
len: 17
j_gene: TRBJ1-3
d_gene: -
v_gene: TRBV5-5
CDR3aa: CASSYVGGRLGGNTIYF
CDR3nt: TGTGCCAGCAGCTATGTCGGAGGAAGGTTAGGAGGAAACACCATATATTTT

abundance: -
len: 14
j_gene: TRBJ2-7
d_gene: -
v_gene: TRBV28
CDR3aa: CASSVTGRGGGQYF
CDR3nt: TGTGCCAGCAGCGTTACAGGGAGGGGGGGCGGGCAGTACTTC

abundance: -
len: 15
j_gene: TRBJ2-7
d_gene: -
v_gene: TRBV11-2
CDR3aa: CASSLGSSGPYEQYF
CDR3nt: TGTGCCAGCAGCTTGGGTTCGAGCGGCCCCTACGAGCAGTACTTC

abundance: -
len: 13
j_gene: TRBJ2-5
d_gene: -
v_gene: TRBV5-6
CDR3aa: CASSIQGPETQYF
CDR3nt: TGTGCCAGCAGCATACAGGGCCCAGAGACCCAGTACTTC

abundance: -
len: 15
j_gene: TRBJ1-1
d_gene: -
v_gene: TRBV9
CDR3aa: CASSVDFQGTTEAFF
CDR3nt: TGTGCCAGCAGCGTAGATTTTCAGGGGACCACTGAAGCTTTCTTT

abundance: -
len: 13
j_gene: TRBJ1-4
d_gene: -
v_gene: TRBV19
CDR3aa: CATANGWGGKLFF
CDR3nt: TGTGCCACCGCGAATGGCTGGGGCGGAAAACTGTTTTTT

abundance: -
len: 13
j_gene: TRBJ2-2
d_gene: -
v_gene: TRBV30
CDR3aa: CAWRLTNTGELFF
CDR3nt: TGTGCCTGGAGACTAACTAACACCGGGGAGCTGTTTTTT

abundance: once
len: 11
j_gene: TRBJ2-7
d_gene: TRBD2
v_gene: TRBV20-1
CDR3aa: CSAISGYEQYF
CDR3nt: TGCAGTGCTATTAGCGGGTACGAGCAGTACTTC

abundance: -
len: 13
j_gene: TRBJ1-3
d_gene: -
v_gene: TRBV29-1
CDR3aa: CSATDSSGNTIYF
CDR3nt: TGCAGCGCCACGGACAGCTCTGGAAACACCATATATTTT

abundance: -
len: 15
j_gene: TRBJ2-1
d_gene: TRBD1
v_gene: TRBV11-3
CDR3aa: CASSLTGESYNEQFF
CDR3nt: TGTGCCAGCAGCTTGACAGGGGAATCATACAATGAGCAGTTCTTC

abundance: -
len: 18
j_gene: TRBJ2-4
d_gene: TRBD1
v_gene: TRBV30
CDR3aa: CAWSSPTLTGDSKNIQYF
CDR3nt: TGTGCCTGGAGTTCGCCGACCCTGACAGGGGACAGCAAAAACATTCAGTACTTC

abundance: -
len: 13
j_gene: TRBJ2-7
d_gene: TRBD1
v_gene: TRBV30
CDR3aa: CAWTPGTGFEQYF
CDR3nt: TGTGCCTGGACCCCCGGGACAGGGTTCGAGCAGTACTTC

abundance: once
len: 15
j_gene: TRBJ1-2
d_gene: TRBD1
v_gene: TRBV9
CDR3aa: CASSEGTGANYGYTF
CDR3nt: TGTGCCAGCAGCGAGGGGACAGGGGCTAACTATGGCTACACCTTC

abundance: -
len: 13
j_gene: TRBJ2-7
d_gene: -
v_gene: TRBV25-1
CDR3aa: CASRNRAGYEQYF
CDR3nt: TGTGCCAGCAGAAATAGGGCAGGGTACGAGCAGTACTTC

abundance: once
len: 14
j_gene: TRBJ2-1
d_gene: -
v_gene: TRBV6-5
CDR3aa: CASSPSGPYNEQFF
CDR3nt: TGTGCCAGCAGCCCCAGCGGCCCCTACAATGAGCAGTTCTTC

abundance: -
len: 15
j_gene: TRBJ2-7
d_gene: -
v_gene: TRBV6-1
CDR3aa: CASSEVRQVSYEQYF
CDR3nt: TGTGCCAGCAGTGAAGTTAGACAGGTTTCCTACGAGCAGTACTTC

abundance: -
len: 16
j_gene: TRBJ2-1
d_gene: TRBD2
v_gene: TRBV7-8
CDR3aa: CASSLAVLAGVGEQFF
CDR3nt: TGTGCCAGCAGCTTAGCCGTACTAGCGGGAGTTGGTGAGCAGTTCTTC

abundance: -
len: 16
j_gene: TRBJ1-4
d_gene: TRBD1
v_gene: TRBV6-5
CDR3aa: CASSYFRTGSGEKLFF
CDR3nt: TGTGCCAGCAGTTACTTTCGGACAGGGTCGGGGGAAAAACTGTTTTTT

abundance: -
len: 16
j_gene: TRBJ2-1
d_gene: -
v_gene: TRBV4-1
CDR3aa: CASSQVSQGRNNEQFF
CDR3nt: TGCGCCAGCAGCCAAGTCTCCCAGGGCCGGAACAATGAGCAGTTCTTC

abundance: -
len: 14
j_gene: TRBJ2-2
d_gene: -
v_gene: TRBV11-2
CDR3aa: CASSSPTSSGELFF
CDR3nt: TGTGCCAGCAGCTCGCCCACTAGTTCCGGGGAGCTGTTTTTT

abundance: -
len: 12
j_gene: TRBJ2-7
d_gene: -
v_gene: TRBV6-6
CDR3aa: CASSPQSYEQYF
CDR3nt: TGTGCCAGCAGTCCACAGAGCTACGAGCAGTACTTC

abundance: -
len: 14
j_gene: TRBJ2-7
d_gene: -
v_gene: TRBV19
CDR3aa: CASRALGDFQRQYF
CDR3nt: TGTGCCAGTAGAGCACTAGGGGACTTCCAGCGGCAGTACTTC

abundance: -
len: 17
j_gene: TRBJ2-5
d_gene: TRBD2
v_gene: TRBV5-1
CDR3aa: CASSPGLAGGPGETQYF
CDR3nt: TGCGCCAGCAGCCCGGGACTAGCGGGAGGGCCGGGGGAGACCCAGTACTTC

abundance: -
len: 15
j_gene: TRBJ2-1
d_gene: TRBD1
v_gene: TRBV5-1
CDR3aa: CASSLRTGGYNEQFF
CDR3nt: TGCGCCAGCAGTCTCAGGACAGGGGGCTACAATGAGCAGTTCTTC

abundance: -
len: 14
j_gene: TRBJ1-3
d_gene: -
v_gene: TRBV15
CDR3aa: CATNPMTSGNTIYF
CDR3nt: TGTGCCACCAACCCCATGACATCCGGAAACACCATATATTTT

abundance: -
len: 13
j_gene: TRBJ2-1
d_gene: -
v_gene: TRBV7-7
CDR3aa: CASSLRGEHEQFF
CDR3nt: TGTGCTAGCAGCCTTAGGGGCGAACATGAGCAGTTCTTC

abundance: -
len: 15
j_gene: TRBJ1-3
d_gene: -
v_gene: TRBV25-1
CDR3aa: CASSEGGAAGNTIYF
CDR3nt: TGTGCCAGCAGTGAGGGAGGAGCTGCTGGAAACACCATATATTTT

abundance: -
len: 13
j_gene: TRBJ2-3
d_gene: TRBD2
v_gene: TRBV7-7
CDR3aa: CASSLAGADTQYF
CDR3nt: TGTGCTAGCAGTCTAGCGGGAGCAGATACGCAGTATTTT

abundance: -
len: 14
j_gene: TRBJ2-1
d_gene: TRBD2
v_gene: TRBV11-2
CDR3aa: CASSALAGMNEQFF
CDR3nt: TGTGCCAGCAGCGCACTAGCGGGAATGAATGAGCAGTTCTTC

abundance: -
len: 13
j_gene: TRBJ2-7
d_gene: -
v_gene: TRBV15
CDR3aa: CATSRGTTYEQYF
CDR3nt: TGTGCCACCAGCAGAGGGACTACCTACGAGCAGTACTTC

abundance: -
len: 15
j_gene: TRBJ2-1
d_gene: -
v_gene: TRBV9
CDR3aa: CASSPRLSSGNEQFF
CDR3nt: TGTGCCAGCAGCCCTCGACTATCATCCGGCAATGAGCAGTTCTTC

abundance: -
len: 16
j_gene: TRBJ2-7
d_gene: TRBD2
v_gene: TRBV5-6
CDR3aa: CASSLARGRAVYEQYF
CDR3nt: TGTGCCAGCAGCTTGGCCCGCGGGAGGGCCGTATACGAGCAGTACTTC

abundance: once
len: 15
j_gene: TRBJ2-1
d_gene: -
v_gene: TRBV2
CDR3aa: CASRPMTPGGDEQFF
CDR3nt: TGTGCCAGCAGGCCAATGACGCCCGGCGGGGATGAGCAGTTCTTC

abundance: few
len: 12
j_gene: TRBJ2-5
d_gene: -
v_gene: TRBV5-1
CDR3aa: CASSLARETQYF
CDR3nt: TGCGCCAGCAGCTTGGCCCGTGAGACCCAGTACTTC

abundance: -
len: 11
j_gene: TRBJ1-1
d_gene: -
v_gene: TRBV29-1
CDR3aa: CSGTVNTEAFF
CDR3nt: TGCAGCGGGACAGTTAACACTGAAGCTTTCTTT

abundance: -
len: 15
j_gene: TRBJ2-5
d_gene: TRBD2
v_gene: TRBV7-9
CDR3aa: CASSYTGLSQETQYF
CDR3nt: TGTGCCAGCAGCTACACGGGACTATCCCAAGAGACCCAGTACTTC

abundance: -
len: 15
j_gene: TRBJ2-7
d_gene: TRBD1
v_gene: TRBV6-5
CDR3aa: CASSYAGQETYEQYF
CDR3nt: TGTGCCAGCAGTTACGCGGGACAGGAGACCTACGAGCAGTACTTC

abundance: -
len: 14
j_gene: TRBJ2-1
d_gene: TRBD2
v_gene: TRBV9
CDR3aa: CASSPPGRHNEQFF
CDR3nt: TGTGCCAGCAGCCCTCCCGGGAGGCACAATGAGCAGTTCTTC